The entry that follows covers one T cell receptor (beta chain) sequence. This clonotype came up a few times. Which antigen it targets is not known. Per-base quality was not reported, and no clone a single base away is much larger than it. The TCR beta CDR3 regions were amplified from RNA transcripts. The first round of RT-PCR for the TCR CDR3 was performed with the HTBI primer set and the Qiagen OneStep RT-PCR kit. The libraries were constructed in a second round of multiplex PCR and then size-selected and purified. Paired-end sequencing of the libraries was performed with 100 bp reads on an Illumina HiSeq2000. On the study's bioinformatics: SOAPnuke was used to process the raw data, throwing out any read that contained adapters or uncalled bases, had a mean Phred below 15, or lacked an exact constant-primer or identifier match. COPE v1.2.5 was used to merge the high-quality paired reads, and each unique nucleotide sequence was defined as a clonotype. Clonotypes were aligned to IMGT TRBV, TRBD and TRBJ reference segments using MiTCR v1.1. The analysis included only V-J combinations with a frequency above 0.0001, which together covered roughly 99% of the repertoires. A TCS score was defined as the ratio of F50 (clonal expansion) to E x V (chaos), with BLOSUM62-based TCRdist applied between CDR3 peptides within each V-J. Welch's t-statistics and random forest reduced approximately 520 V-J features to 13, which were used in a naive Bayes classifier (R e1071). The public reads were reprocessed in TCRdb via fastp at Q25 and MiXCR, keeping in-frame beta chains. CDR3 protein duplicates are merged, each entry listing the most common genes and DNA. The V and J calls were not made by the authors but by TCRdb's processing. The sample table records under 400,000 distinct CDR3 sequences; roughly an eighth of these occur just once. Of the sample, 9.2% falls within the top ten clones.

This sample was taken from a study of T cells in Graves' hyperthyroidism and ophthalmopathy (dated by TCRdb to about 2019). About the investigation overall: Peripheral blood was sampled at the time of initial diagnosis, prior to any treatment. The 75 to 100 discovery patients were randomly split 7:3 into training and test sets. To identify distinguishing TCR V-J signatures, a discovery cohort of about a hundred patients was used, comprising under 45 with Graves' ophthalmopathy and about 59 with stable Graves' hyperthyroidism. Once sampling was done, hyperthyroidism patients were given methimazole at a starting dose of 30 mg daily, whereas ophthalmopathy patients were given high-dose intravenous methylprednisolone. According to the paper, TCR Vbeta CDR3 sequencing was carried out on approximately 140 peripheral blood samples, which came from more than 40 ophthalmopathy, around 74 hyperthyroidism and roughly 17 progressor patients. The study also compared thyroid tissue and blood T-cell repertoires from about six Graves' hyperthyroidism patients. Prospective prediction of ophthalmopathy was tested in an independent validation cohort of fewer than 20 hyperthyroidism patients and roughly 16 patients who later progressed to ophthalmopathy. Points the paper makes about the study in general: No statistical method was used to set the sample size in advance, and investigators knew the group allocation. During validation, the model predicted progression to ophthalmopathy a median of around 7 months ahead of onset, with more than 55% sensitivity and 72.22% specificity. Blood samples also contained most of the expanded thyroid clonotypes (frequency above 0.001), which suggests that blood repertoires may reflect thyroid immune responses. A 13 V-J signature model separated ophthalmopathy from stable hyperthyroidism, with around 88% sensitivity and roughly 81% specificity in cross-validation and 80%/75% in testing.

Stable Graves' hyperthyroidism was defined as the absence of progression to ophthalmopathy over 18 months of follow-up. The hyperthyroidism patients were between 18 and 65 years old and newly diagnosed, with a disease duration of less than 2 months. Patients with uncontrolled infections, other autoimmune diseases, pregnancy or lactation were excluded. Clinical symptoms, serum thyroxine and TRAb, thyroid ultrasound, and orbital computed tomography formed the basis for the diagnoses. PBMCs were isolated from 7.5 to 10 ml of fresh peripheral blood by Ficoll-Paque density gradient centrifugation. Total RNA was extracted using Trizol reagent, and RNA quality was assessed on an Agilent 2100 Bioanalyzer. The source is a woman younger than 35 with Graves' hyperthyroidism. Sequences were obtained from blood.

CDR3 loop: CASRARAEPYNEQFF. The bases are TGTGCCAGCAGGGCTCGAGCGGAGCCATACAATGAGCAGTTCTTC. The rearranged chain carries TRBV27 and TRBJ2-1, with a weak D call of TRBD2 (5 bases match). Via the germline V gene (reference sequence), CDR1 is MNHEY and CDR2 SMNVEV. V is shortened by 6 bases, J by 4 bases, and the region joining them spans 16 bases. The CDR3, cysteine through phenylalanine, is 15 amino acids long. Left in the record is the CDR3 DNA by itself, 45 bases read in frame from the first base.